The 32 T cell receptor beta chains below were found in one sample sequenced in a study of cytomegalovirus exposure and HLA in healthy donors. PCR primers comprised 60 Vbeta and 13 Jbeta primers. Using immunoSEQ multiplex PCR, the repertoire was profiled, and TCRdb retains in-frame clones only, with some absent. Among around 120,000 clones listed, around 80% were seen once. What was sequenced was PBMCs. The source of these receptors is a female donor in good health and CMV-seropositive.

The table lists this clone with a few counts. The chain couples TRBV6-4 to TRBJ2-3, with TRBD2 as a possible D gene (7 bases). Trimming removed 5 bases at V and 1 base at J, with 10 bases between. CDR1 MRHNA and CDR2 SNTAGT come from the germline V gene. This CDR3 contains 14 residues. The CDR3 nucleotides read TGTGCCAGCAGTTGGGGGGGCGGCACAGATACGCAGTATTTT. Translation: CASSWGGGTDTQYF.

This rearrangement joins TRBV19 to TRBJ1-5; TRBD1 matches 7 bases. Germline assignment: CDR1 LNHDA and CDR2 SQIVND (reference sequence). After removal of 1 base from V and 2 bases from J, the junction contained 11 bases not matched to a gene. The CDR3 spans 18 residues. CDR3 sequence reads: CASSIVAGGRRGNQPQHF. The CDR3 DNA reads TGTGCCAGTAGTATAGTGGCAGGGGGGAGAAGGGGCAATCAGCCCCAGCATTTT. The full variable domain, completed using reference TRBV19 and TRBJ1-5, is DGGITQSPKYLFRKEGQNVTLSCEQNLNHDAMYWYRQDPGQGLRLIYYSQIVNDFQKGDIAEGYSVSREKKESFPLTVTSAQKNPTAFYLCASSIVAGGRRGNQPQHFGDGTRLSIL.

The J gene is TRBJ1-4, the V gene TRBV27; the match to TRBD1 covers 7 bases. Trimming at V came to 5 bases and at J to 3 bases, leaving 6 bases not matched to a gene. Germline assignment: CDR1 MNHEY and CDR2 SMNVEV (reference sequence). CDR3 length equals 15 residues. The CDR3 sequence is CASSKRQGANEKLFF. The CDR3 DNA is TGTGCCAGCAGTAAGAGACAGGGCGCTAATGAAAAACTGTTTTTT.

The rearrangement uses TRBV9 and TRBJ2-1; D is unclear. Germline-derived CDR1 and CDR2 are SGDLS and YYNGEE. The CDR3 length is 14 residues. Trimming shortened V by 4 bases and J by 7 bases, and 15 bases separated the two germline ends. CDR3 sequence reads: CASSWYIPVNEQFF. The CDR3 region has the DNA TGTGCCAGCAGCTGGTACATTCCAGTGAATGAGCAGTTCTTC.

This clone has only a few counts. The chain combines TRBV28 with TRBJ1-5, with D unclear. V lost 8 bases to trimming and J lost 6 bases, with 14 bases between them. This CDR3 is built from 13 residues. In germline, CDR1 is MDHEN, CDR2 SYDVKM. The CDR3 region is CASRPQAFQPQHF. DNA for the CDR3: TGTGCCAGCCGCCCCCAGGCGTTTCAGCCCCAGCATTTT.

This chain links TRBV9 with TRBJ2-1; the D is unclear. The length of the CDR3 is 14 residues. Germline V lookup: CDR1 SGDLS, CDR2 YYNGEE. Between the trimmed V and J ends, which lost 4 bases and 7 bases, there was a span of 15 bases. In DNA form, the CDR3 reads TGTGCCAGCAGCCCGCAGACAACCCTAAATGAGCAGTTCTTC. Its translation is CASSPQTTLNEQFF.

The gene calls are TRBV28 and TRBJ2-5, with TRBD2 matching over 14 bases. This CDR3 has 17 residues. From germline, CDR1 is MDHEN and CDR2 SYDVKM. Unmatched junction bases numbered 11, after V lost 7 bases and J lost 4 bases. The chain's CDR3 is CASTDGPGTSGRETQYF. CDR3 coding DNA: TGTGCCAGCACTGACGGTCCCGGGACTAGCGGGAGAGAGACCCAGTACTTC.

The chain combines TRBV28 with TRBJ2-1, with 11 bases lining up with TRBD2. Germline CDR1 and CDR2: MDHEN and SYDVKM. V was clipped by 7 bases and J by 4 bases; unmatched bases: 6. CDR3 length: 15 residues. CDR3 sequence: CASTAGLAVYNEQFF. Here the CDR3 DNA reads TGTGCCAGCACCGCGGGACTAGCGGTATACAATGAGCAGTTCTTC.

This rearrangement joins TRBV7-2 to TRBJ2-7; 8 bases map to TRBD1. Germline lookup yields CDR1 SGHTA and CDR2 FQGNSA. The CDR3 extends over 15 amino acids. J gave up 1 base and V 5 bases, and 7 bases lay outside the gene matches. This CDR3 is CASSPGQGQSYEQYF. The CDR3 bases are TGTGCCAGCAGCCCCGGACAGGGCCAGTCCTACGAGCAGTACTTC.

The rearrangement uses TRBV19 and TRBJ1-1; 9 nucleotides line up with TRBD1. J was trimmed by 4 bases and V by 3 bases; bases with no gene match: 6. From germline, CDR1 is LNHDA and CDR2 SQIVND (reference sequence). This CDR3 contains 15 residues. The chain's CDR3 is CASSMGQGIFTEAFF. Written as DNA, the CDR3 is TGTGCCAGTAGTATGGGACAGGGAATTTTCACTGAAGCTTTCTTT.

The genes are TRBV28 and TRBJ2-3; 11 nucleotides agree with TRBD2. This CDR3 spans 16 amino acids. CDR1 and CDR2 from the germline V gene are MDHEN and SYDVKM. V was clipped by 5 bases and J by 3 bases; unmatched bases: 7. The CDR3 DNA reads TGTGCCAGCAGTCCCCCACTAGCGGGGGAAACAGATACGCAGTATTTT. The encoded protein is CASSPPLAGETDTQYF.

The chain links TRBV15 to TRBJ2-1, with 8 positions matching TRBD2. V shed 1 base, J shed 9 bases, and the junction held 20 bases outside the gene matches. This CDR3 region has 19 residues. Germline V CDR1 and CDR2: LNHNV, YYDKDF (reference sequence). CDR3 region: CATSRGGLVMNGGGGEQFF. CDR3 nucleotide sequence: TGTGCCACCAGCAGAGGAGGCCTTGTTATGAACGGGGGGGGAGGTGAGCAGTTCTTC.

The gene calls are TRBV5-4 and TRBJ1-2, with D unclear. With 2 bases removed from V and 0 bases from J, the gap between germline ends came to 5 bases. In germline, CDR1 is SGHNT, CDR2 YYREEE (reference sequence). CDR3 length: 13 residues. The CDR3 here is CASSFDTNYGYTF. In DNA form, the CDR3 reads TGTGCCAGCAGCTTTGACACTAACTATGGCTACACCTTC.

This clone appeared a few times. J is TRBJ2-5 and V is TRBV5-1; a possible D gene is TRBD2 (6 bases). The CDR3 length is 16 residues. CDR1 and CDR2 from the germline V gene are SGHRS and YFSETQ. The V and J ends lost 0 bases and 0 bases respectively, with 12 bases between them. CDR3 residues: CASSLDSGGYQETQYF. In DNA form, the CDR3 reads TGCGCCAGCAGCTTGGATAGCGGAGGTTACCAAGAGACCCAGTACTTC.

V is TRBV10-3 and J is TRBJ1-6; maybe TRBD1 (6 bases). Germline V lookup: CDR1 ENHRY, CDR2 SYGVKD. Trimming shortened V by 10 bases and J by 9 bases, and 13 bases separated the two germline ends. This CDR3 contains 12 residues. The CDR3 DNA sequence: TGTGCCAGCGGACAGCCTCTTTCACCCCTCCACTTT. This translates into CASGQPLSPLHF.

This rearrangement joins TRBV4-2 to TRBJ1-5; no clear D. CDR3 length: 16 amino acids. The V and J ends lost 0 bases and 2 bases respectively, with 11 bases between them. CDR1 is LGHNA and CDR2 is YNFKEQ in the germline V gene. Here the CDR3 DNA reads TGTGCCAGCAGCCAAGATTACGCCCTAGGCAATCAGCCCCAGCATTTT. Its protein product is CASSQDYALGNQPQHF.

The sample holds a few counts of this clone. This chain uses TRBV6-5 with TRBJ2-7; 9 positions match TRBD1. CDR3 length: 14 amino acids. V dropped 5 bases and J dropped 4; count of bases not matched to a gene: 6. Looked up from germline, CDR1 is MNHEY and CDR2 is SVGAGI. Written as DNA, the CDR3 is TGTGCCAGCAGTCCCGGGACAGGGATATACGAGCAGTACTTC. Its translation is CASSPGTGIYEQYF.

DNA of the CDR3: TGTGCCAGCAGTGAACGGCTCGGAGACACTGAAGCTTTCTTT. It translates to CASSERLGDTEAFF. J is TRBJ1-1 and V is TRBV6-1; D uncertain. The V gene lost 2 bases and the J gene lost 3 bases, with 10 bases spanning the gap. This CDR3 spans 14 amino acids. Germline V gene data show CDR1 as MNHNS and CDR2 as SASEGT.

The V and J genes are TRBV2 and TRBJ1-6; D is uncertain. The CDR3 totals 15 residues. Trimming took off 6 bases at V and 3 bases at J, with 12 bases between the two ends. Germline CDR1 SNHLY, CDR2 FYNNEI. As DNA, the CDR3 is TGTGCCAGCAGCGCCCGCGGCGACTATAATTCACCCCTCCACTTT. Its protein product is CASSARGDYNSPLHF.

The chain joins TRBV2 to TRBJ2-3; no clear D gene. V was shortened by 2 bases and J by 6 bases, with 18 bases between the two germline ends. Germline CDR1 reads SNHLY; CDR2 reads FYNNEI. The CDR3 is made up of 16 amino acids. This CDR3 reads CASSETIASVVDTQYF. The CDR3 DNA follows: TGTGCCAGCAGTGAAACGATAGCCTCGGTAGTGGATACGCAGTATTTT.

J is TRBJ2-3 and V is TRBV2; TRBD1 agrees at 12 bases. CDR3 length: 12 residues. Germline CDR1 reads SNHLY; CDR2 reads FYNNEI. The V segment lost 4 bases and the J segment 14 bases; nucleotides outside the gene matches: 4. The CDR3 bases are TGTGCCAGCAGTGGGGGACAGGGGGCGCCGTATTTT. It yields the protein CASSGGQGAPYF.

This clone was recorded a few times. The chain is built from TRBV7-9 and TRBJ2-7; 9 positions match TRBD2. V lost 5 bases and J lost 4; bases outside the gene matches: 12. In germline, CDR1 is SEHNR, CDR2 FQNEAQ (reference sequence). The CDR3 covers 16 residues. The chain's CDR3 is CASSLPKAGGEYEQYF. CDR3 nucleotide sequence: TGTGCCAGCAGCCTACCTAAAGCGGGGGGAGAGTACGAGCAGTACTTC. Together with reference TRBV7-9 and TRBJ2-7, the CDR3 gives the full variable domain: DTGVSQNPRHKITKRGQNVTFRCDPISEHNRLYWYRQTLGQGPEFLTYFQNEAQLEKSRLLSDRFSAERPKGSFSTLEIQRTEQGDSAMYLCASSLPKAGGEYEQYFGPGTRLTVT.

This clone was found a few times. The J gene is TRBJ1-6, the V gene TRBV5-1; TRBD1 matches at 9 bases. Germline CDR1 is SGHRS and CDR2 is YFSETQ. The CDR3 length is 15 residues. The trim removed 3 bases at V and 8 bases at J, leaving 6 bases unmatched. Here the CDR3 DNA reads TGCGCCAGCAGCTCTCAACAGGGGGCGTATTCACCCCTCCACTTT. Protein product: CASSSQQGAYSPLHF.

The chain links TRBV6-1 to TRBJ1-2, with D maybe TRBD1 (5 bases). This CDR3 is 14 amino acids long. V dropped 4 bases and J dropped 7 bases, with 16 bases sitting between them. The V gene's germline CDR1 is MNHNS and CDR2 SASEGT. The CDR3 loop is CASSGDSPSGGYTF. In nucleotides, the CDR3 is TGTGCCAGCAGTGGGGACTCCCCCAGCGGTGGCTACACCTTC.

This clone was observed a single time. The DNA for the CDR3 is TGTGCCAGCAGTCCCGCGCCGGGACTGAGGGAGACCCAGTACTTC. Translation: CASSPAPGLRETQYF. The chain has TRBV27 and TRBJ2-5, with TRBD2 as a possible D gene (6 bases). Germline CDR1 and CDR2: MNHEY and SMNVEV (reference sequence). The CDR3 has 15 amino acids. The V and J ends lost 5 bases and 5 bases respectively, with 18 bases between them.

V is TRBV4-2 and J is TRBJ2-7; a possible D gene is TRBD1 (5 bases). Germline V lookup: CDR1 LGHNA, CDR2 YNFKEQ. The CDR3 is made up of 15 amino acids. V lost 0 bases, J lost 2 bases, and 11 bases lay in between. This chain's CDR3 is CASSQDLQAAYEQYF. Written as DNA, the CDR3 is TGTGCCAGCAGCCAAGACCTACAGGCGGCCTACGAGCAGTACTTC.

The rearrangement links TRBV10-1 to TRBJ2-7; 7 positions agree with TRBD1. The CDR3 is 17 residues long. Germline CDR1 and CDR2: WNHNN and SYGVQD (reference sequence). Trimming at V came to 0 bases and at J to 0 bases, leaving 8 bases not matched to a gene. CDR3 nucleotide sequence: TGCGCCAGCAGTGAGTCGAAAGGGGGCCAGAGCTCCTACGAGCAGTACTTC. As protein: CASSESKGGQSSYEQYF.

The chain joins TRBV2 to TRBJ2-5; TRBD2 might be the D (6 bases). The CDR3 length is 16 residues. CDR1 and CDR2 from the germline V gene are SNHLY and FYNNEI. Trimming shortened V by 6 bases and J by 5 bases, and 22 bases separated the two germline ends. The CDR3 reads CASRAPRGAGRETQYF. CDR3 coding DNA: TGTGCCAGCAGGGCCCCGCGAGGGGCGGGACGGGAGACCCAGTACTTC.

The chain joins TRBV27 to TRBJ2-5; TRBD2 agrees at 8 bases. V lost 5 bases to trimming and J lost 5 bases; unmatched junction nucleotides: 10. CDR3 length equals 15 residues. Germline V gene lookup returns CDR1 MNHEY and CDR2 SMNVEV (reference sequence). Here the CDR3 reads CASSPGLVPQETQYF. The CDR3 coding sequence is TGTGCCAGCAGTCCGGGACTAGTCCCTCAGGAGACCCAGTACTTC.

The table lists this clone with a few counts. This CDR3 is CASSPQGANGELFF. The CDR3, as DNA: TGTGCCAGCAGCCCTCAGGGGGCGAATGGGGAGCTGTTTTTT. This rearrangement joins TRBV14 to TRBJ2-2, with 8 nucleotides matching TRBD1. From germline, CDR1 is SGHDN and CDR2 FVKESK. The CDR3 is 14 residues long. The J segment lost 8 bases and the V segment lost 4 bases, leaving 6 bases of the junction unmatched.

V usage is TRBV18 and J usage is TRBJ2-7; 7 bases map to TRBD1. Per the germline V gene, CDR1 is KGHSH and CDR2 is LQKENI. Germline trimming cut 2 bases from V and 7 bases from J; bases unmatched to any gene: 2. The CDR3 has 12 amino acids. The CDR3 reads CASSPTGDEQYF. The CDR3 DNA is TGTGCCAGCTCACCAACAGGGGATGAGCAGTACTTC.

The chain employs TRBV11-3 and TRBJ2-5, with D maybe TRBD1 (6 bases). CDR1 and CDR2 from the germline V gene are SGHNT and YENEEA. Trimming removed 5 bases from V and 0 bases from J, with 10 bases in between. The CDR3 runs 14 residues. CDR3 protein: CASSDRQDQETQYF. In nucleotides, the CDR3 is TGTGCCAGCAGCGATAGACAGGACCAAGAGACCCAGTACTTC.